This T cell receptor beta chain was sequenced in a study of blood T cell repertoires in COVID-19 (dated by TCRdb to about 2020). In terms of the full investigation: Samples from collaborators originated in the United States, Italy and Spain and spanned both the acute and convalescent phases of COVID-19. The samples were drawn from two sources: the first 160 participants of the ongoing ImmuneRACE study, and over 950 subjects contributed by 6 global collaborators. Deeply sampled blood TCRbeta repertoires from subjects exposed to, actively infected with, or recovered from COVID-19 were included in the dataset. A freely available public database, intended as a resource for researchers studying the immune response to SARS-CoV-2, is where the repertoires were released. The material from the prospective study consisted of cDNA or gDNA derived from T cells, B-cell-depleted T cells, or PBMCs. HLA class I and class II types, where available, came from metadata supplied by the sample provider rather than from assay-based typing. A de-identified subject ID, COVID-19 status, age in years and sex were almost always included in the sample metadata.

From cysteine to phenylalanine, the CDR3 is 14 amino acids long. The DNA shown is the 42-base CDR3, in frame from base 1. CDR1 and CDR2 are drawn from the germline V gene: MNHEY, SVGAGI. The V end loses 8 bases and the J end loses 4 bases, and a stretch of 17 bases separates them. Broad study findings and their caveats: Clinical and demographic metadata were provided uncurated, with the amount varying by source and participant.

The immunoSEQ Assay, a bias-controlled multiplex PCR, was used to amplify TCRbeta CDR3 regions from genomic DNA. The study's own analysis went as follows. The number of nucleated cells in each sample was estimated from the amplification of reference gene primers within the assay. To quantify the absolute abundance of each unique TCRbeta CDR3 rearrangement, sequence reads were collapsed and filtered. For each sample, productive Simpson clonality was calculated by taking the square root of Simpson's diversity index across productive rearrangements. This is the immuneACCESS table as TCRdb keeps it, with only in-frame sequences that have V and J called. A part of the clones is gone; compared with another copy, unresolved V genes explain less than half, and the rest is unexplained. The V and J calls and clone size were taken over from that table, and D and trimming were inferred from the DNA. Across this sample there are 200,000 to 300,000 clones, with around 90% seen only once. The top ten clonotypes cover 7.2% of the sample.

Remarks on this clone: What antigen it recognizes has not been identified. One base away there is no much larger clone; base qualities are not given.

Samples from volunteer blood donors who had recovered from COVID-19 were contributed by a second Seattle source. The collaborating institutions used their own protocols to collect whole blood in K2EDTA tubes. For TCRbeta analysis, collaborators shipped samples as frozen whole blood, isolated PBMCs, or DNA extracted from either of those sample types. This receptor chain uses TRBV6-5 and TRBJ1-2, with the D gene call left open. Source material: peripheral blood. This clonotype was sampled from a man in his 60s who had recovered from COVID-19. The CDR3 protein sequence reads: CASRTQVRGYGYTF. DNA sequence: TGTGCCAGCCGAACCCAGGTGCGGGGCTATGGCTACACCTTC.